This TCR beta chain was obtained from a study of blood T cell repertoires in COVID-19. In the study overall: Researchers got acute and convalescent COVID-19 samples from the United States, Italy and Spain.

This CDR3 is 18 amino acids long. V shed 6 bases, J shed 0 bases, and the junction held 11 bases outside the gene matches. Germline V CDR1 and CDR2: MNHEY, SMNVEV (reference sequence). Methods used by the authors: Amplifying reference gene primers gave estimates of nucleated cell counts. The method was immunoSEQ multiplex PCR; TCRdb's version includes in-frame clones alone and lacks a portion of them. The V and J calls and clone size are taken from that table; D and trimming were inferred from the DNA. Of roughly 160,000 clones detected, around 87% appear once; the ten largest clones hold 0.45% to 0.6%.

What was sequenced was peripheral blood. The sequence came from a man in his 60s with COVID-19, enrolled during active disease. V is TRBV27 and J is TRBJ1-2; 12 bases are a match to TRBD1. The CDR3 nucleotides read TGTGCCAGCAGCATCGGGACAGGGGGCAAGAGGACTAACTATGGCTACACCTTC. Translating it yields CASSIGTGGKRTNYGYTF.